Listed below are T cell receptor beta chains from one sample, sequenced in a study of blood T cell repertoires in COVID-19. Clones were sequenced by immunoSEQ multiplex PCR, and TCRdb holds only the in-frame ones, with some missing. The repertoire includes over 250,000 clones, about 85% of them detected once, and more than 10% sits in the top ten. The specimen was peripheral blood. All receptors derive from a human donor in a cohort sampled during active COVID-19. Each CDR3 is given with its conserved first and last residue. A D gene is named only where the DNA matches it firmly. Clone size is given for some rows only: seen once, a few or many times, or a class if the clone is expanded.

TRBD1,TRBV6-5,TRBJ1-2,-,CASTPLSGAGGGYTF,TGTGCCAGCACCCCCCTTTCCGGGGCAGGGGGAGGCTACACCTTC
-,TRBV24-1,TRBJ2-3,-,CATSEEIPDTQYF,TGTGCCACCAGTGAGGAGATTCCTGATACGCAGTATTTT
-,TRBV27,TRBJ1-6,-,CASKIPNQALHF,TGTGCCAGCAAGATCCCGAATCAGGCCCTCCACTTT
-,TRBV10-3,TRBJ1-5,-,CAISETVGNQPQHF,TGTGCCATCAGTGAGACAGTGGGCAATCAGCCCCAGCATTTT
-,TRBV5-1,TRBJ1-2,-,CASSLVSQGYGYTF,TGCGCCAGCAGCTTGGTTTCCCAGGGCTATGGCTACACCTTC
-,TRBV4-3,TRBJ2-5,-,CASSQGETLQETQYF,TGCGCCAGCAGCCAAGGGGAGACCCTCCAAGAGACCCAGTACTTC
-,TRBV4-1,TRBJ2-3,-,CASSTGLNTDTQYF,TGCGCCAGCAGCACGGGACTTAACACAGATACGCAGTATTTT
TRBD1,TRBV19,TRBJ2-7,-,CASSTIPGGEQYF,TGTGCCAGTAGTACCATTCCAGGGGGTGAGCAGTACTTC
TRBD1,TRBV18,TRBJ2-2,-,CASSPREGAGTGELFF,TGTGCCAGCTCACCAAGAGAGGGGGCCGGCACCGGGGAGCTGTTTTTT
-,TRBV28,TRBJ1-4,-,CASSLITGLGEKLFF,TGTGCCAGCAGTTTAATTACAGGGTTAGGTGAAAAACTGTTTTTT
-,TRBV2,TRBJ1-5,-,CASSRVGQPQHF,TGTGCCAGCAGCAGGGTAGGTCAGCCCCAGCATTTT
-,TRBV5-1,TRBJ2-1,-,CASRQEINDEQFF,TGCGCCAGCAGACAGGAGATCAACGATGAGCAGTTCTTC
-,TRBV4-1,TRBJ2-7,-,CASSQAYFVYEQYF,TGCGCCAGCAGCCAAGCGTATTTCGTGTACGAGCAGTACTTC
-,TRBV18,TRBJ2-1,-,CASSATGIRYNEQFF,TGTGCCAGCTCCGCCACAGGGATAAGATACAATGAGCAGTTCTTC
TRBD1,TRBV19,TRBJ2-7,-,CASSQDRGYEQYF,TGTGCCAGTTCACAAGACAGGGGCTACGAGCAGTACTTC
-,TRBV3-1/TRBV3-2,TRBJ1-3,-,CASSRDISGNTIYF,TGTGCCAGCAGCCGGGACATCTCTGGAAACACCATATATTTT
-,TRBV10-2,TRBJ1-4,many,CASSEWGVSGEKLFF,TGCGCCAGCAGTGAATGGGGGGTATCGGGGGAAAAACTGTTTTTT
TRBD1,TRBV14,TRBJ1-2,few,CASSLWTGWSYGYTF,TGTGCCAGCAGCCTTTGGACAGGATGGAGCTATGGCTACACCTTC
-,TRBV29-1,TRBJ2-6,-,CSVREHDGSGANVLTF,TGCAGCGTAAGGGAGCACGACGGCTCTGGGGCCAACGTCCTGACTTTC
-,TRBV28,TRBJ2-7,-,CASSHKDSYEQYF,TGTGCCAGCAGCCACAAGGACAGCTACGAGCAGTACTTC
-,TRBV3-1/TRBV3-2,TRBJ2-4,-,CASSLRGGGGKLAKNIQYF,TGTGCCAGCAGCCTTCGCGGGGGAGGGGGGAAACTAGCCAAAAACATTCAGTACTTC
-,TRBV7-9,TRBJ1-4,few,CASSPAPGQSNNEKLFF,TGTGCCAGCAGCCCCGCCCCGGGACAAAGTAATAATGAAAAACTGTTTTTT
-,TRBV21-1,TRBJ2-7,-,CASSKRSSVPHLYEQYF,TGTGCCAGCAGCAAAAGAAGCAGCGTCCCACACCTCTACGAGCAGTACTTC
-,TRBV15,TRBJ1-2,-,CATSKRPINRENYGYTF,TGTGCCACCAGCAAGCGGCCCATTAACAGGGAAAACTATGGCTACACCTTC
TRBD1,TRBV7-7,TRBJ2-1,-,CASSLTGGHEQFF,TGTGCCAGCAGTCTAACAGGGGGCCATGAGCAGTTCTTC
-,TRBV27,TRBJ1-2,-,CASSSGVGGYTF,TGTGCCAGCAGCTCGGGGGTAGGCGGCTACACCTTC
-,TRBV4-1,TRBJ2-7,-,CASSQTETALYEQYF,TGCGCCAGCAGCCAGACCGAGACAGCCCTGTACGAGCAGTACTTC
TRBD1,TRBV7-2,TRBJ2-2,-,CASSLDRGRPGELFF,TGTGCCAGCAGCCTAGACAGGGGGCGGCCCGGGGAGCTGTTTTTT